The 14 T cell receptor beta chains in this list originate from one sample, sequenced in a study of T cells after yellow fever vaccination (dated by TCRdb to between 2017 and 2020). The library came from 5' RACE. The instrument given in TCRdb is Illumina HiSeq 2500. TCRdb ran its own pipeline on the public reads, namely fastp trimming at Q25 and MiXCR clone calling, and kept in-frame beta chains. Here each entry gathers all rows of one CDR3 protein and keeps the most common genes and DNA. A total of 400,000 or so distinct CDR3 sequences appear in this sample, over 5% of them only once. Together, the top ten hold 15% of the sample. The treatment or condition label on this specimen signifies: live attenuated yellow fever vaccine strain. The sequencing used PBMCs, collected 5 days after the yellow fever booster vaccination. Source of these receptors: a young man who received the YFV17D yellow fever vaccine.

This clonotype was detected ten times or more. Here the CDR3 DNA reads TGTGCCAGCAGCTTGGGAGGGATCTATGGCTACACCTTC. As protein: CASSLGGIYGYTF. The V call is TRBV5-5, the J call TRBJ1-2; no reliable D call. Trimming left V 0 bases short and J 4 bases short, with 7 bases between. CDR3 length equals 13 residues. Germline V gene sequence: CDR1 SGHKS, CDR2 YYEKEE (reference sequence).

The rearrangement links TRBV6-2 or TRBV6-3 to TRBJ2-1; tentatively, D is TRBD2 (5 bases). The CDR3 is 14 amino acids. V gave up 4 bases and J gave up 2 bases, with 9 bases separating them. Germline assignment: CDR1 MNHEY and CDR2 SVGEGT. This CDR3 reads CASSLEVAYNEQFF. As DNA, the CDR3 is TGTGCCAGCAGTTTGGAGGTCGCCTACAATGAGCAGTTCTTC.

This clonotype has only a few counts. The chain combines TRBV15 with TRBJ2-7; D is unresolved. CDR1 is LNHNV and CDR2 is YYDKDF in the germline V gene (reference sequence). Trimming removed 1 base at V and 1 base at J, with 11 bases between. The CDR3 is made up of 15 amino acids. CDR3 region: CATSRGGRLSYEQYF. The CDR3 nucleotides are TGTGCCACCAGCAGAGGAGGCAGGCTATCCTACGAGCAGTACTTC.

This chain links TRBV21-1 with TRBJ2-7; the D call of TRBD2 is as the table states it, not checked on the DNA. TRBV21-1 is assigned pseudogene status. The CDR3 is 17 amino acids. In DNA, the CDR3 is TGTGCCAGCAGCAATAGGACGCCGGGACTAGCCTCCTACGAGCAGTACTTC. Protein sequence: CASSNRTPGLASYEQYF.

This clonotype was counted many times. V and J are TRBV5-1 and TRBJ2-7; 11 positions match TRBD2. Looked up from germline, CDR1 is SGHRS and CDR2 is YFSETQ. V lost 6 bases, J lost 4 bases, and 9 bases stayed unmatched. The CDR3 length is 15 residues. CDR3 in DNA: TGCGCCAGCACCACTCTAACTAGCGGGAGTTACGAGCAGTACTTC. Translation gives CASTTLTSGSYEQYF.

This chain uses TRBV11-2 with TRBJ2-5; D is unresolved. The CDR3 is made up of 13 amino acids. From germline, CDR1 is SGHAT and CDR2 FQNNGV. With 2 bases removed from V and 5 bases from J, the gap between germline ends came to 9 bases. The CDR3 protein is CASSLSMLETQYF. DNA of the CDR3: TGTGCCAGCAGCTTATCCATGTTGGAGACCCAGTACTTC.

The chain couples TRBV10-3 to TRBJ2-5; the match to TRBD2 covers 10 bases. CDR3 length: 16 residues. V shed 2 bases, J shed 7 bases, and the junction held 10 bases outside the gene matches. CDR1 ENHRY and CDR2 SYGVKD come from the germline V gene. In DNA, the CDR3 is TGTGCCATCAGTGAGACTAGCGGGACCTTGGGGGGGACCCAGTACTTC. Amino acids: CAISETSGTLGGTQYF.

This clonotype was seen at least ten times. The V call is TRBV6-5, the J call TRBJ2-7; D perhaps matches TRBD2 (6 bases). CDR3 length equals 12 residues. Trimming left V 7 bases short and J 6 bases short, with 13 bases between. Germline CDR1 MNHEY, CDR2 SVGAGI. The CDR3 region has the DNA TGTGCCAGCACCGGGTTGGAGGGCGAGCAGTACTTC. Protein: CASTGLEGEQYF.

This clonotype was counted at least ten times. The chain has TRBV18 and TRBJ2-1; D is uncertain. Germline-derived CDR1 and CDR2 are KGHSH and LQKENI. Trimming stripped 4 bases from V and 5 bases from J, with 9 bases between. The CDR3 runs to 13 residues. The CDR3 region is CASSLGRDNEQFF. CDR3 sequence (DNA): TGTGCCAGCTCACTCGGACGGGACAATGAGCAGTTCTTC.

The gene calls are TRBV18 and TRBJ2-1; weak D call: TRBD1 (6 bases). Germline V CDR1 and CDR2: KGHSH, LQKENI. The V end was cut by 2 bases, the J end by 8 bases, with 10 bases between. CDR3 length equals 13 residues. CDR3 loop: CASSPEQGYEQFF. The CDR3 DNA follows: TGTGCCAGCTCACCAGAACAGGGCTATGAGCAGTTCTTC.

The J gene is TRBJ2-5, the V gene TRBV4-3; a possible D gene is TRBD2 (7 bases). The V end lost 4 bases, the J end lost 5 bases, and 20 bases lay between the germline ends. This CDR3 has 16 residues. CDR1 is LGHNA, CDR2 YSLEER, per germline. The CDR3 region has the DNA TGCGCCAGCAGCCGGGGGGGCGACGGTCCTTGGGAGACCCAGTACTTC. This gives the protein CASSRGGDGPWETQYF.

The rearrangement joins TRBV29-1 to TRBJ2-3, with 8 bases aligning to TRBD1. CDR1 and CDR2 (germline): SQVTM, ANQGSEA. Trimming cost V 5 bases and J 1 base; bases outside gene matches: 2. This CDR3 has 13 amino acids. The CDR3 DNA is TGCAGCGTTATGACAGGGGGCACAGATACGCAGTATTTT. It codes for CSVMTGGTDTQYF.

The CDR3 spells CASSLGLTDSPLHF. CDR3 bases: TGTGCCAGCAGCTTGGGTTTGACTGATTCACCCCTCCACTTT. This chain links TRBV7-2 with TRBJ1-6; D gene uncertain. V was trimmed by 3 bases and J by 8 bases, leaving 11 bases between them. CDR1 is SGHTA and CDR2 is FQGNSA in the germline V gene. This CDR3 is 14 amino acids long.

This clonotype was seen ten or more times. The rearrangement links TRBV27 to TRBJ2-7; D not resolved. This CDR3 comprises 14 residues. Germline CDR1 and CDR2: MNHEY and SMNVEV (reference sequence). Trimming stripped 0 bases from V and 4 bases from J, with 10 bases between. The CDR3 DNA is TGTGCCAGCAGTTTATCGTACGGATCTTACGAGCAGTACTTC. It translates to CASSLSYGSYEQYF.